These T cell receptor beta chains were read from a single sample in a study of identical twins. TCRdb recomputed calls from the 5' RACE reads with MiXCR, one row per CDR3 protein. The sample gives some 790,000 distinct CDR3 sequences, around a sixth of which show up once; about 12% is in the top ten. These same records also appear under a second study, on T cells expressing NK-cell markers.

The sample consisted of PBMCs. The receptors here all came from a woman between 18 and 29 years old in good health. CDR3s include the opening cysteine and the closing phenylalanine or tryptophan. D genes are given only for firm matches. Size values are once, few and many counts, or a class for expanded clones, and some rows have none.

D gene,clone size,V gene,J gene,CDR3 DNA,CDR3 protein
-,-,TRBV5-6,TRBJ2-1,TGTGCCAGCTCCACGACGGAGTACAATGAGCAGTTCTTC,CASSTTEYNEQFF
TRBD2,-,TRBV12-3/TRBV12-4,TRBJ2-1,TGTGCCAGCAGTCTTCGGCAGGGCGGGGGATCCTACAATGAGCAGTTCTTC,CASSLRQGGGSYNEQFF
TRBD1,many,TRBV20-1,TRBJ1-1,TGCAGTGCTCCGGCCGGGGGACAGCGAACCCGTGAAGCTTTCTTT,CSAPAGGQRTREAFF
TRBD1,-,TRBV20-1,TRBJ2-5,TGCAGTGCTAGGGACAGGCGGTTAAGAGAGACCCAGTACTTC,CSARDRRLRETQYF
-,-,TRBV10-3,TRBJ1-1,TGTGCCATCAGGGGGTCACTGACGTTGAACACTGAAGCTTTCTTT,CAIRGSLTLNTEAFF
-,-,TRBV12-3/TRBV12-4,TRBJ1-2,TGTGCCAGCAGTAAGGGAGTCTATGGCTACACCTTC,CASSKGVYGYTF
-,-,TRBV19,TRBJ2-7,TGTGCCAGTGGTAAACCACCCTACGAGCAGTACTTC,CASGKPPYEQYF
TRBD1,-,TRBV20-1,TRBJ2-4,TGCAGTGCTAGCAGGGGGCTACGCAAAAACATTCAGTACTTC,CSASRGLRKNIQYF
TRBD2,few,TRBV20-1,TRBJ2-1,TGCAGTGCTAGCCTAGCGGGGTCCGACGGTGAGCAGTTCTTC,CSASLAGSDGEQFF
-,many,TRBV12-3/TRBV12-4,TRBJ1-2,TGTGCCAGCGGGGCCGCCTATGGCTACACCTTC,CASGAAYGYTF
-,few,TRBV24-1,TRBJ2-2,TGTGCCACCGAAGATACCGGGGAGCTGTTTTTT,CATEDTGELFF
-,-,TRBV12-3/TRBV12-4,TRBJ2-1,TGTGCCTCCCTTCGAGACTCCGGCCTGGGGGAGCAGTTCTTC,CASLRDSGLGEQFF
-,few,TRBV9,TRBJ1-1,TGTGCCAGTAGCGACGGGGGCACTGAAGCTTTCTTT,CASSDGGTEAFF
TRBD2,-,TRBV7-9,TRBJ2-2,TGTGCCATCAGCCCTGGGGGACTAGCAGTGAACACCGGGGAGCTGTTTTTT,CAISPGGLAVNTGELFF
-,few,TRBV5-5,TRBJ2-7,TGTGCCAGCAGCTTTGGTTCCACAGGGTTCTCCTACGAGCAGTACTTC,CASSFGSTGFSYEQYF
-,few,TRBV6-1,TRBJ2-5,TGTGCCAGCAGTGAAGTGTGGGCGCCCCAGTACTTC,CASSEVWAPQYF
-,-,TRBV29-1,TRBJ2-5,TGCAGCGTTCTTATGACTTATCAAGAGACCCAGTACTTC,CSVLMTYQETQYF
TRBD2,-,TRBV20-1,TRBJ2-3,TGCAGTGCGGCCGGGACTAGCAGCTCTAGCACAGATACGCAGTATTTT,CSAAGTSSSSTDTQYF
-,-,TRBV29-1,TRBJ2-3,TGCAGCGTTGATCAACGGGACTGGGAACAAGATACGCAGTATTTT,CSVDQRDWEQDTQYF
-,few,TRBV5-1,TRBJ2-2,TGCGCCAGCAGCTTGATATCGGGGACGGGGGAGCTGTTTTTT,CASSLISGTGELFF